This T cell receptor (beta chain) was recovered during a study of cytomegalovirus exposure and HLA in healthy donors. Findings and caveats of the study: Some V segments could not be told apart, so they were left out, TRBV6-2 and TRBV6-3 among them.

The CDR3 has 15 residues. Per the germline V gene, CDR1 is MRHNA and CDR2 is SNTAGT. The ends lost 6 bases at V and 2 bases at J; junction bases unmatched: 3. In the case of this clone: Its antigen remains unidentified.

13 Jbeta primers and 60 Vbeta primers were used for the PCR. This table comes from immunoSEQ multiplex PCR, and its TCRdb copy is limited to in-frame clones, with some not included. This repertoire shows fewer than 65,000 clones, 87% found once; its top ten account for roughly 1.5%. The receptor's source is a man between 18 and 29 years old in good health and CMV-seronegative. The sequenced sample consisted of PBMCs. V is TRBV6-4 and J is TRBJ2-1; 11 bases line up with TRBD2. The CDR3, as DNA: TGTGCCAGCAGCTCGACTAGCGGGGCCTACAATGAGCAGTTCTTC. The encoded protein is CASSSTSGAYNEQFF.